This TCR beta chain was captured in a study of CD8 T cells in ankylosing spondylitis. TCR beta libraries were made by quantitative 5'-RACE with molecular barcodes. TCRdb reprocessed the 5' RACE reads with MiXCR, giving one entry per CDR3 protein. The sample carries approximately 140,000 distinct CDR3 sequences, over 15% recorded once. V was pared by 0 bases and J by 2 bases, with 5 bases of the junction left unmatched. Germline values: CDR1 SGHRS, CDR2 YFSETQ. The length of the CDR3 is 16 residues. Study-wide results and limits: Certain motif variants had earlier been reported in reactive arthritis synovial fluid and blood. Reportedly, matched ankylosing spondylitis synovial fluid was significantly enriched for disease-linked clones. Characteristic, it appeared, of ankylosing spondylitis blood was a TCR beta motif of fewer than 10 highly homologous variants.

This clonotype appeared a few times. Its antigen is as yet unknown. The receptor comes from a male donor with ankylosing spondylitis. The sample taken for sequencing was blood, either unsorted or a sorted T cell fraction (not recorded which). The chain links TRBV5-1 to TRBJ2-3; 8 bases fit TRBD2. The CDR3 region is CASSLALAGYTDTQYF. CDR3 nucleotide sequence: TGCGCCAGCAGCTTGGCGCTAGCGGGTTACACAGATACGCAGTATTTT.